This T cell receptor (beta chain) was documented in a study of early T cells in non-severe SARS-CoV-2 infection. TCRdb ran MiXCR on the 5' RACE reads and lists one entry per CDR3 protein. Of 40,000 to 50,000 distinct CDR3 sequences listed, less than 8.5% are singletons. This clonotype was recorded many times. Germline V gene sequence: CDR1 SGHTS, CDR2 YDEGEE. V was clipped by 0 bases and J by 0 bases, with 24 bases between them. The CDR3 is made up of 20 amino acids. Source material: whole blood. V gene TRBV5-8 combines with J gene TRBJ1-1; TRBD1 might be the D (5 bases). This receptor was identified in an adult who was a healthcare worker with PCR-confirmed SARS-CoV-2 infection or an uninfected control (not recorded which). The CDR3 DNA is TGTGCCAGCAGCTTGGAGGAGGGTTCATGGGCAGGGAGCATGAACACTGAAGCTTTCTTT. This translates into CASSLEEGSWAGSMNTEAFF.